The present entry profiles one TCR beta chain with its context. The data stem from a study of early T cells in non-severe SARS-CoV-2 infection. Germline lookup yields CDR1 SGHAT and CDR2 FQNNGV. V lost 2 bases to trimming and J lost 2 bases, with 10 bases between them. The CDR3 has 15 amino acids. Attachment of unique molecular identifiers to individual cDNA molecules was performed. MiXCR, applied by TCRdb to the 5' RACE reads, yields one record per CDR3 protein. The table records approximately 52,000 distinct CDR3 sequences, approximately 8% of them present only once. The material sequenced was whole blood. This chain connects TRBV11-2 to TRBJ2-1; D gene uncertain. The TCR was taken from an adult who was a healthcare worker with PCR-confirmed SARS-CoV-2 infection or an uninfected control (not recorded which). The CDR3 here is CASSLSHGTYNEQFF. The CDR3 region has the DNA TGTGCCAGCAGCTTATCCCACGGAACCTACAATGAGCAGTTCTTC.